Described below is a single T cell receptor (beta chain) sequence and its context. Its target is unknown. The patients all showed relapse after autologous stem cell transplantation, while their brentuximab vedotin exposure varied. The V end lost 2 bases, the J end lost 5 bases, and 7 bases lay between the germline ends. Per the germline V gene, CDR1 is ENHRY and CDR2 is SYGVKD. The CDR3 contains 13 residues. The record originates from a study of PD-1 blockade in classical Hodgkin lymphoma. General study findings and limits: Patients who began taking nivolumab under 1 year after ASCT were left out. Lower baseline TCR diversity marked trial partial responders and progressors.

Clones were read by immunoSEQ multiplex PCR, and TCRdb kept only the in-frame ones, dropping some. In the table there are some 13,000 clones, around 90% of which are singletons. The rearrangement uses TRBV10-3 and TRBJ2-1; no definite D call. This receptor was taken from a human donor with classical Hodgkin lymphoma. Sequenced here: peripheral blood mononuclear cells (PBMCs), sampled at baseline. Here the CDR3 DNA reads TGTGCCATCAGTGAGCGTACAGACAATGAGCAGTTCTTC. Its protein product is CAISERTDNEQFF.